Listed below are T cell receptor beta chains from one sample, sequenced in a study of cytomegalovirus exposure and HLA in healthy donors. Method: immunoSEQ multiplex PCR; TCRdb's copy keeps in-frame clones and lacks some. The sample features around 140,000 clones, with less than 2% in its top ten. Material: PBMCs. The receptors derive from a woman aged 40 to 49 in good health and CMV-seronegative. The CDR3 runs from the conserved cysteine through the conserved F or W.

J	V	CDR3
TRBJ2-3	TRBV5-6	CASSSLTSGVTDTQYF
TRBJ1-1	TRBV7-2	CASSPAGELRTEAFF
TRBJ2-3	TRBV6-5	CASIRTGTSTDTQYF
TRBJ1-1	TRBV11-2	CASSLQGKNTEAFF
TRBJ1-5	TRBV19	CASSIGSRGNQPQHF
TRBJ2-5	TRBV6-6	CASRGQGQETQYF
TRBJ2-5	TRBV6-1	CASSEGETQYF
TRBJ1-2	TRBV6-6	CASRGTGGDGYTF
TRBJ1-2	TRBV20-1	CSARSYGYTF
TRBJ2-7	TRBV4-2	CASSQEWFGGRYSYEQYF
TRBJ2-1	TRBV7-9	CASSFLQLRGFF
TRBJ2-5	TRBV29-1	CSVPGTSGGVETQYF
TRBJ2-1	TRBV28	CASSQGSSGGNEQFF
TRBJ2-2	TRBV5-4	CASSSDRIATGELFF
TRBJ2-7	TRBV18	CASSLDRAHEQYF
TRBJ1-1	TRBV7-8	CASSLQAGGGDMNTEAFF
TRBJ2-5	TRBV2	CASSELAGGGETQYF